This TCR beta chain was obtained from a study of shared clonotypes between healthy human individuals. Findings and caveats of the study: Clonotype sharing across a few donors was observed for about 5.2% of naive CD4 clonotypes.

Here immunoSEQ multiplex PCR was the method, and the copy in TCRdb shows in-frame clones only, minus some. The table lists about 2.1 million clones, 90% to 95% of them singletons, with 1.5% to 2% in the top ten. There are 16 residues in the CDR3. Trimming cost V 0 bases and J 3 bases; bases outside gene matches: 8. Germline-derived CDR1 and CDR2 are MNHEY and SVGAGI. Positive CCR7 selection of CD45RO-negative cells yielded the naive CD8 cells, and terminally differentiated effector memory CD45RA+ cells were excluded. Donors comprised only Caucasian adults living in Nashville, Tennessee. This clone was seen a single time. The antigen remains undetermined.

The rearrangement joins TRBV6-5 to TRBJ2-7; TRBD1 matches 7 bases. Material: naive CD8+ T cells from PBMCs. This TCR was sampled from a young man in good health. Some clones in this sample may be carry-over from other donors' samples. Here the CDR3 reads CASSYSSGTANYEQYF. CDR3 nucleotides: TGTGCCAGCAGTTACTCGTCCGGGACAGCCAACTACGAGCAGTACTTC.